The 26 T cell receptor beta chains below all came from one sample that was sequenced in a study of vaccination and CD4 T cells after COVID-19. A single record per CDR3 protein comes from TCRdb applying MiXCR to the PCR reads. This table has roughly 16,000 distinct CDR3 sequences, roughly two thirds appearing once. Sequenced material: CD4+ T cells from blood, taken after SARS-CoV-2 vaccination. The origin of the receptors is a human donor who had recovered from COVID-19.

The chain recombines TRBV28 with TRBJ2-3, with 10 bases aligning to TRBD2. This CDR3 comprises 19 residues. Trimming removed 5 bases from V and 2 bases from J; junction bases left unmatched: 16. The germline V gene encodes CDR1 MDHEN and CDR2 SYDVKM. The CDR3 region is CASSLRLGRTSGVTDTQYF. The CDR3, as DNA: TGTGCCAGCAGTCTCCGGCTCGGACGTACTAGCGGGGTCACAGATACGCAGTATTTT.

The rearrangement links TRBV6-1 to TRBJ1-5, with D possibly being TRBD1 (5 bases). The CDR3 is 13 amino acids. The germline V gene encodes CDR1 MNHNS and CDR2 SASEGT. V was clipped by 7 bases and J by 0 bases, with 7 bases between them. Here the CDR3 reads CASTTDSNQPQHF. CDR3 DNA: TGTGCCAGCACGACAGATAGCAATCAGCCCCAGCATTTT.

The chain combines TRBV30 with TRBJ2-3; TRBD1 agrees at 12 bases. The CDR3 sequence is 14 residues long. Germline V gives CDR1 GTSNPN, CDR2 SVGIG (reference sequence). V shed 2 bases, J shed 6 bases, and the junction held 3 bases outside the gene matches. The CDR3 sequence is CAWSTGQGADTQYF. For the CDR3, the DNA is TGTGCCTGGAGTACGGGACAGGGGGCTGATACGCAGTATTTT.

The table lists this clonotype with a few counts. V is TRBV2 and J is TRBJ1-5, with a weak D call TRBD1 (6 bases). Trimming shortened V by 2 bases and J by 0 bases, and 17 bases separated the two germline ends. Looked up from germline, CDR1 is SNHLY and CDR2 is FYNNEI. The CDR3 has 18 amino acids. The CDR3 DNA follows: TGTGCCAGCAGTGAAACACCAGGGGCCGCTTATAGCAATCAGCCCCAGCATTTT. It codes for CASSETPGAAYSNQPQHF.

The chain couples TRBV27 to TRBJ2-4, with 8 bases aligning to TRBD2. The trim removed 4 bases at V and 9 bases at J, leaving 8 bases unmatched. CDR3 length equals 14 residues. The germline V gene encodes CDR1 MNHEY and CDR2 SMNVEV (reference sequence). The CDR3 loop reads CASSSIREGIIQYF. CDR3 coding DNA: TGTGCCAGCAGTTCGATTCGGGAGGGAATCATTCAGTACTTC.

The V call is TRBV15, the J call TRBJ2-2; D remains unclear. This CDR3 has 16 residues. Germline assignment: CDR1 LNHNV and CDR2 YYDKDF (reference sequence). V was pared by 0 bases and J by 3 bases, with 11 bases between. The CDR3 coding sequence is TGTGCCACCAGCAGAGATCACTTCAGCTACACCGGGGAGCTGTTTTTT. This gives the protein CATSRDHFSYTGELFF.

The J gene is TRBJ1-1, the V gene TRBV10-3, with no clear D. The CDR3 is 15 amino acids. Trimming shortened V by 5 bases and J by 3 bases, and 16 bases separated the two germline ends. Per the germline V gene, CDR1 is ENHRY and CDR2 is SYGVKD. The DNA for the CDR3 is TGTGCCATCAGTCCCCTAGGCGCGGACGACACTGAAGCTTTCTTT. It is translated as CAISPLGADDTEAFF.

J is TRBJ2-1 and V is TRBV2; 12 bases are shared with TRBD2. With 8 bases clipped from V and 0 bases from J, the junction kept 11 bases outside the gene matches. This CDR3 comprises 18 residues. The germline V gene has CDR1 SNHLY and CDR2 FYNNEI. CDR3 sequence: CASGTGTSGSRSYNEQFF. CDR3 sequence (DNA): TGTGCCAGCGGTACCGGGACTAGCGGGTCCCGCTCCTACAATGAGCAGTTCTTC.

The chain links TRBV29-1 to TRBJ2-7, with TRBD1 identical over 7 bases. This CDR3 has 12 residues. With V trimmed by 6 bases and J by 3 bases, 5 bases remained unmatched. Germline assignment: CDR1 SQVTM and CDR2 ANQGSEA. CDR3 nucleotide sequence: TGCAGCGTGAGGGACAGAGACTACGAGCAGTACTTC. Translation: CSVRDRDYEQYF.

The CDR3 protein is CASSPRRTEAFF. In DNA, the CDR3 is TGTGCCAGCTCACCAAGGCGCACTGAAGCTTTCTTT. The rearrangement joins TRBV18 to TRBJ1-1; no clear D gene. The CDR3 has 12 residues. Trimming cost V 2 bases and J 4 bases, with 5 bases left between them. The V gene's germline CDR1 is KGHSH and CDR2 LQKENI.

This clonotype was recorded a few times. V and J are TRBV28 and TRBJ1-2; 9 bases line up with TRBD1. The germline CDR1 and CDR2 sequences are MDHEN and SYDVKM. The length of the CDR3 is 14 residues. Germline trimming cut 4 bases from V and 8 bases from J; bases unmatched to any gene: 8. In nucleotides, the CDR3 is TGTGCCAGCAGTTCTTCTGGACAGGGGCACGGCTACACCTTC. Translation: CASSSSGQGHGYTF.

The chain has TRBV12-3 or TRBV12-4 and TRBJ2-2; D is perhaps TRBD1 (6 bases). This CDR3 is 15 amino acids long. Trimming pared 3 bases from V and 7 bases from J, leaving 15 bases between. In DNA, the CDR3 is TGTGCCAGCAGTTTCTCACTTCAGGGGAACGGGGAGCTGTTTTTT. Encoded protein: CASSFSLQGNGELFF.

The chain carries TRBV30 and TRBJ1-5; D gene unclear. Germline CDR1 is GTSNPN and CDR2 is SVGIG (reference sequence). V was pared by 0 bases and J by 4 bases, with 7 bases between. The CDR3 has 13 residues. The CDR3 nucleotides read TGTGCCTGGAGTGTAGCGAGGAATCAGCCCCAGCATTTT. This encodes CAWSVARNQPQHF.

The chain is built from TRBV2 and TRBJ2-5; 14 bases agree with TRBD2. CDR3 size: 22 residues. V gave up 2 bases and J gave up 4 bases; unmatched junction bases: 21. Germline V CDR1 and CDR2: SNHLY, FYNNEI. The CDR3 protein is CASSEWGLAGVPGFGVRETQYF. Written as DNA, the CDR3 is TGTGCCAGCAGTGAATGGGGACTAGCGGGAGTTCCAGGTTTCGGCGTGAGAGAGACCCAGTACTTC.

The CDR3 DNA reads TGCAGTGCGGAAGAAACCACCTCAACAAACACTGAAGCTTTCTTT. It is translated as CSAEETTSTNTEAFF. The rearrangement joins TRBV20-1 to TRBJ1-1; D remains ambiguous. CDR1 is DFQATT, CDR2 SNEGSKA, per germline (reference sequence). The V end lost 6 bases, the J end lost 2 bases, and 19 bases lay between the germline ends. The length of the CDR3 is 15 residues.

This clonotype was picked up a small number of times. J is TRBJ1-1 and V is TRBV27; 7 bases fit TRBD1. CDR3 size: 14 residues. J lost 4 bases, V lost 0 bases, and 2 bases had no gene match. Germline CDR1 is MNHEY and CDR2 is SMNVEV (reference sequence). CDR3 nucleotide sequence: TGTGCCAGCAGTTTATCGAACAGGGGCACTGAAGCTTTCTTT. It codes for CASSLSNRGTEAFF.

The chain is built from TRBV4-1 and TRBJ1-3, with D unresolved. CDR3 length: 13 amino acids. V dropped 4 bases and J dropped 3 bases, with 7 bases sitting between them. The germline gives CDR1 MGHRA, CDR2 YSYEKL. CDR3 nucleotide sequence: TGCGCCAGCAGCCCCCTCAGTGGAAACACCATATATTTT. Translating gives CASSPLSGNTIYF.

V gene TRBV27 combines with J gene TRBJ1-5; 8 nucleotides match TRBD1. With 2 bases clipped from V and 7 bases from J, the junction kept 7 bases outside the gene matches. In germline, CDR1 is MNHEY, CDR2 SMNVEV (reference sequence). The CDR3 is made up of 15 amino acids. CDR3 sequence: CASSLHPTGVQPQHF. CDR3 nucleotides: TGTGCCAGCAGTTTACATCCGACAGGGGTGCAGCCCCAGCATTTT.

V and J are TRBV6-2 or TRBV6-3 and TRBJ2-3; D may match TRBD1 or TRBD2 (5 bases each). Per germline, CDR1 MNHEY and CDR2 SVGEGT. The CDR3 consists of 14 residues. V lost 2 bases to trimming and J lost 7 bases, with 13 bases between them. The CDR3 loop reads CASSYPGTGYTQYF. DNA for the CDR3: TGTGCCAGCAGTTACCCAGGGACCGGTTATACGCAGTATTTT.

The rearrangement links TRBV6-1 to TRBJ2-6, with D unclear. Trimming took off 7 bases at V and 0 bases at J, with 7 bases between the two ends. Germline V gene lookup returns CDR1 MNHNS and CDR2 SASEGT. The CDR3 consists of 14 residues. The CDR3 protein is CASIITSGANVLTF. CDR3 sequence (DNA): TGTGCCAGCATTATAACCTCTGGGGCCAACGTCCTGACTTTC.

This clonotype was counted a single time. As DNA, the CDR3 is TGTGCCAGCAGCCCGGACAGTAACTATGGCTACACCTTC. Translated: CASSPDSNYGYTF. The V call is TRBV7-3, the J call TRBJ1-2; tentatively, D is TRBD1 (6 bases). The V and J ends lost 5 bases and 1 base respectively, with 8 bases between them. From germline, CDR1 is SGHTA and CDR2 FQGTGA. This CDR3 has 13 amino acids.

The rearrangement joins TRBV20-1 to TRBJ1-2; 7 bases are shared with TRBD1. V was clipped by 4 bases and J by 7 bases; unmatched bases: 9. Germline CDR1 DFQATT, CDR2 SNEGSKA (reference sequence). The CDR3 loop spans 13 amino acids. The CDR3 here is CSAKNDRAGGYTF. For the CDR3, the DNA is TGCAGTGCTAAAAACGACAGGGCGGGTGGCTACACCTTC.

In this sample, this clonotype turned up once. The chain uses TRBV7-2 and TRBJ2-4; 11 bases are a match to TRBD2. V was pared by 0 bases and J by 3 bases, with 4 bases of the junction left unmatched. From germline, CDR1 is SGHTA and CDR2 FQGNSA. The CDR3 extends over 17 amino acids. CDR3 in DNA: TGTGCCAGCAGCTTAGCGGGACTAGCGGACCACAAAAACATTCAGTACTTC. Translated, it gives CASSLAGLADHKNIQYF.

This chain's CDR3 is CASSLYTSGRNIQYF. The CDR3 DNA is TGTGCCAGCAGTTTATATACTAGCGGGAGAAACATTCAGTACTTC. The chain couples TRBV27 to TRBJ2-4; 11 nucleotides match TRBD2. This CDR3 has 15 residues. After removal of 1 base from V and 6 bases from J, the junction contained 2 bases not matched to a gene. Germline CDR1 is MNHEY and CDR2 is SMNVEV (reference sequence).

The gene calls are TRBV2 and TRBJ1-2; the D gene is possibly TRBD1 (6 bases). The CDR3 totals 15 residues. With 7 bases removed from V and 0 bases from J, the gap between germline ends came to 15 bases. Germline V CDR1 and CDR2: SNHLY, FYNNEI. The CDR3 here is CASIAGTQANYGYTF. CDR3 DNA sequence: TGTGCCAGCATCGCCGGGACACAAGCTAACTATGGCTACACCTTC.

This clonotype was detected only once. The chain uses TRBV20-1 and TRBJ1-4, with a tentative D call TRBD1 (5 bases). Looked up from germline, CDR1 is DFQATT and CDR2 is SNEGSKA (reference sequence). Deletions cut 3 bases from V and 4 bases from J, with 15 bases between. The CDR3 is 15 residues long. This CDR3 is CSASLTGGVNEKLFF. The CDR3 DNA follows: TGCAGTGCTAGCCTCACGGGAGGGGTTAATGAAAAACTGTTTTTT.